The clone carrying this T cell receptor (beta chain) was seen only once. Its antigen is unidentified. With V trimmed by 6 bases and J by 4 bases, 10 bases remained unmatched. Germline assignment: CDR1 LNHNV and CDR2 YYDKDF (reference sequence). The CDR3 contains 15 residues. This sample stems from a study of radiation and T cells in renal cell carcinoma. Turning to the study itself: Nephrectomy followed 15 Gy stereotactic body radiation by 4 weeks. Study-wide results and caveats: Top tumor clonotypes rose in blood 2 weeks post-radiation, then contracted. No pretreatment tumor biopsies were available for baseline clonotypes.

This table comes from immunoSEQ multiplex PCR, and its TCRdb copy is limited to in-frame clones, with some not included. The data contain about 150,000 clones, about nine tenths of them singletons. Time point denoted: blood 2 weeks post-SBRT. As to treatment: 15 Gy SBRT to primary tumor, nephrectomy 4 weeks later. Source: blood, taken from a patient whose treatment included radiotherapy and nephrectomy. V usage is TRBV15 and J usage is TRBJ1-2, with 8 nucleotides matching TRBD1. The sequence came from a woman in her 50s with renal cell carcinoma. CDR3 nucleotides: TGTGCCACCAGTGGCCGGGACAGGTTGATCTATGGCTACACCTTC. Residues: CATSGRDRLIYGYTF.